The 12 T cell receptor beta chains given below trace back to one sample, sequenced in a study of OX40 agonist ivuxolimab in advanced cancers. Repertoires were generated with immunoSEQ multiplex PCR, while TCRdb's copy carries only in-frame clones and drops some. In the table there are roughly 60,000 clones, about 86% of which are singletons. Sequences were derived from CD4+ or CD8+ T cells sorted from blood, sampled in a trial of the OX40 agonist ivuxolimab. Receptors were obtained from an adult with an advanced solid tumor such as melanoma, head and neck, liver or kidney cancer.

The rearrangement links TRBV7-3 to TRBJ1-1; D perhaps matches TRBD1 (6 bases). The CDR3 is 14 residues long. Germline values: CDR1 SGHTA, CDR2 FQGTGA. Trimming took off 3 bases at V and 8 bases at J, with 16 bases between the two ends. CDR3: CASSFRGTSVEAFF. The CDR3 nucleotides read TGTGCCAGCAGCTTTAGGGGGACGAGTGTGGAAGCTTTCTTT.

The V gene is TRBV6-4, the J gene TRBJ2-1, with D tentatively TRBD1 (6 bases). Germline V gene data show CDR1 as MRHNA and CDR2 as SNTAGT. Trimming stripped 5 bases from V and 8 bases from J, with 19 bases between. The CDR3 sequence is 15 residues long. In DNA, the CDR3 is TGTGCCAGCAGTTTAACAGGGCGGAATATTGATGAGCAGTTCTTC. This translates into CASSLTGRNIDEQFF.

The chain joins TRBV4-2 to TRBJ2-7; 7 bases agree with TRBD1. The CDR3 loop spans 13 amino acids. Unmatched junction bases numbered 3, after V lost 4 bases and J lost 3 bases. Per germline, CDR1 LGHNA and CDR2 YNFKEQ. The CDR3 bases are TGTGCCAGCAGCCCCGACAGGGACTACGAGCAGTACTTC. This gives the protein CASSPDRDYEQYF.

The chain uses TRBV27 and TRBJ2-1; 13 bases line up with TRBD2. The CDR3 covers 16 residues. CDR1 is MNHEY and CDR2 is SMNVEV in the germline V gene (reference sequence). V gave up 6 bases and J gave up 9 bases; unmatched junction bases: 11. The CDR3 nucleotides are TGTGCCAGCAGCACCCGGCGGACTAGCGGGAGCGCTGAGCAGTTCTTC. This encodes CASSTRRTSGSAEQFF.

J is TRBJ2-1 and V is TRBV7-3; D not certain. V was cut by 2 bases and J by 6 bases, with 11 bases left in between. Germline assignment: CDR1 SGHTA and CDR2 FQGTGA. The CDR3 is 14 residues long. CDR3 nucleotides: TGTGCCAGCAGCTTAGGAAACAAGGGCAATGAGCAGTTCTTC. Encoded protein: CASSLGNKGNEQFF.

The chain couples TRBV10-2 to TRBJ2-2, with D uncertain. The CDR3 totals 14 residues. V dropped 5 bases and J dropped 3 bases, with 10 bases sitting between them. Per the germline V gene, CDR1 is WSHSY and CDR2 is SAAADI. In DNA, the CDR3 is TGCGCCAGCAGTCGTGTGGTGGACACCGGGGAGCTGTTTTTT. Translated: CASSRVVDTGELFF.

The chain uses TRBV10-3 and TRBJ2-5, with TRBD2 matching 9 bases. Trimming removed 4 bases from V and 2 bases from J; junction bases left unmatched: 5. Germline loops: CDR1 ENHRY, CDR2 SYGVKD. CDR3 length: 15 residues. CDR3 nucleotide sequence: TGTGCCATCAGTGGGGAGCGGGGGGCGCAAGAGACCCAGTACTTC. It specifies CAISGERGAQETQYF.

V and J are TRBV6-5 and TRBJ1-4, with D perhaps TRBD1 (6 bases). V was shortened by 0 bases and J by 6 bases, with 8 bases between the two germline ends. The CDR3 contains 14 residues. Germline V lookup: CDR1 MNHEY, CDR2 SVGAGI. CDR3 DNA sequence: TGTGCCAGCAGTTACTCGAGGGGGGATGAAAAACTGTTTTTT. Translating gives CASSYSRGDEKLFF.

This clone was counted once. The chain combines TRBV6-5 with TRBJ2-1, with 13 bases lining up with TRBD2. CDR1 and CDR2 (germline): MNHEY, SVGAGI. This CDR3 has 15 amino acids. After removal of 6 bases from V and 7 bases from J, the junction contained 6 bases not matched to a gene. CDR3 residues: CASRLAGGPGNEQFF. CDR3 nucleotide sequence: TGTGCCAGCAGACTAGCGGGAGGGCCGGGTAATGAGCAGTTCTTC.

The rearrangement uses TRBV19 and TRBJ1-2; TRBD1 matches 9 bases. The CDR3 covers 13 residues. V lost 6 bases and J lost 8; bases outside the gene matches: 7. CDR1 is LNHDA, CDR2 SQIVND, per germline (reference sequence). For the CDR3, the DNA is TGTGCCAGTAGGGGGACAGGGTCACACGGCTACACCTTC. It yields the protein CASRGTGSHGYTF.

The CDR3 DNA reads as TGTGCCAGCAGCTGGGAGACAGGAGCCTACGAGCAGTACTTC. Its protein product is CASSWETGAYEQYF. V and J are TRBV7-9 and TRBJ2-7; tentative D call: TRBD1 (6 bases). V lost 4 bases, J lost 2 bases, and 12 bases lay in between. The V gene's germline CDR1 is SEHNR and CDR2 FQNEAQ (reference sequence). This CDR3 is built from 14 residues.

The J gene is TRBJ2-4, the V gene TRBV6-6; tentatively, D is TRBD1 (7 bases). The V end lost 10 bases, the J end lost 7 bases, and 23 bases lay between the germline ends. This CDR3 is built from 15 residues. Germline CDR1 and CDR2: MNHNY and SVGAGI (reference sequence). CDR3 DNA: TGTGCCACCACGACAGGGCTGCTAGGGGGGAACATTCAGTACTTC. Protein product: CATTTGLLGGNIQYF.